This T cell receptor (beta chain) originates from a study of cytomegalovirus exposure and HLA in healthy donors. The study, taken as a whole, reports: Altogether, 164 TCR beta chains were recorded as cytomegalovirus-associated.

The CDR3 has 16 residues. V lost 3 bases, J lost 5 bases, and 17 bases lay in between. Per the germline V gene, CDR1 is SGHRS and CDR2 is YFSETQ. It was the approximately 120-subject validation cohort, separate from the approximately 670-subject first cohort, to which the donors belonged. The repertoire was sequenced with immunoSEQ multiplex PCR; TCRdb's copy has only in-frame clones and lacks some. The sample includes nearly 200,000 clones, around 80% seen only once; the top ten take roughly 13%. In the case of this clone: The antigen remains unidentified.

The receptor's source is a woman aged 25-40 years in good health and CMV-seropositive. Sequenced material: PBMCs. The chain links TRBV5-1 to TRBJ2-2; D is perhaps TRBD2 (6 bases). CDR3 region: CASSSIEGGGTGELFF. CDR3 coding DNA: TGCGCCAGCAGCTCGATTGAGGGAGGTGGGACCGGGGAGCTGTTTTTT. The full variable domain, completed using reference TRBV5-1 and TRBJ2-2, is KAGVTQTPRYLIKTRGQQVTLSCSPISGHRSVSWYQQTPGQGLQFLFEYFSETQRNKGNFPGRFSGRQFSNSRSEMNVSTLELGDSALYLCASSSIEGGGTGELFFGEGSRLTVL.